This TCR beta chain stems from a study of Ad26.COV2.S vaccination and SARS-CoV-2 variants. As for the study in general: Ad26.COV2.S, an intramuscular injection, was given once or twice 56 days apart.

The assay was immunoSEQ multiplex PCR, and TCRdb's table has in-frame clones only and misses some. The repertoire has 350,000 to 500,000 clones, roughly 88% of them found once; the top ten carry 3.6%. The treatment: some 20 received Ad26.COV2.S at low or high dose, single or two shots; about 5 received placebo; per-sample allocation not given. Collection of the samples took place on day 63 after the first injection of vaccine or placebo. The individual, an adult aged 18-55 years, was a donor in Boston. Trimming cost V 6 bases and J 1 base; bases outside gene matches: 11. Germline CDR1 and CDR2: MRHNA and SNTAGT. The CDR3 is made up of 18 amino acids.

The clonotype comes from a person between 18 and 59 years old who received the Ad26.COV2.S COVID-19 vaccine or a placebo. The rearrangement uses TRBV6-4 and TRBJ2-1, with 11 bases that match TRBD2. The sequencing used peripheral blood, collected in a trial of Ad26.COV2.S vaccine versus placebo. CDR3 amino acids: CASSGGTSGGLSYNEQFF. The CDR3 DNA sequence: TGTGCCAGCAGCGGGGGAACTAGCGGGGGCCTATCCTACAATGAGCAGTTCTTC.